What follows is one T cell receptor beta chain and its context. Method: immunoSEQ multiplex PCR; TCRdb's copy keeps in-frame clones and lacks some. This sample has roughly 220,000 clones, with around 84% found just once. The sample is drawn from a study of blood T cell repertoires in COVID-19. Across the study: Sites in the United States, Italy and Spain provided acute and convalescent COVID-19 samples. From T cells, B-cell-depleted T cells, or PBMCs came the material, which was cDNA or gDNA.

V was pared by 6 bases and J by 5 bases, with 3 bases of the junction left unmatched. This CDR3 region has 13 residues. Germline V gene sequence: CDR1 SNHLY, CDR2 FYNNEI. The chain couples TRBV2 to TRBJ1-5; the match to TRBD1 covers 8 bases. The sequence was obtained from a man in his thirties or forties with active or convalescent COVID-19. The sequenced material came from peripheral blood. CDR3 nucleotides: TGTGCCAGCAGATTGACAGGGGATCAGCCCCAGCATTTT. This translates into CASRLTGDQPQHF.